Each of the 27 T cell receptor beta chains below was sequenced from the same sample in a study of T cell responses to AZD1222 COVID-19 vaccine. Measured with immunoSEQ multiplex PCR; TCRdb has only the in-frame clones, and not every one. Counted here are approximately 180,000 clones, approximately 90% occurring once; the ten biggest clones make up around 5.8%. The material was peripheral blood, obtained on day 0 of AZD1222 vaccination. These receptors all come from an adult in good health.

The V gene is TRBV5-1, the J gene TRBJ2-5; TRBD1 matches at 7 bases. V was clipped by 4 bases and J by 5 bases; unmatched bases: 8. The CDR3 consists of 14 residues. Germline CDR1 reads SGHRS; CDR2 reads YFSETQ. The CDR3 region has the DNA TGCGCCAGCAGCCGACAGGGTGAGAGGGAGACCCAGTACTTC. It translates to CASSRQGERETQYF.

This clone was found once. V usage is TRBV7-9 and J usage is TRBJ1-2; TRBD1 aligns across 7 bases. Germline V gene sequence: CDR1 SEHNR, CDR2 FQNEAQ (reference sequence). The CDR3 is 15 residues long. Unmatched junction bases numbered 7, after V lost 5 bases and J lost 1 base. CDR3 amino acids: CASSLMGQNNYGYTF. For the CDR3, the DNA is TGTGCCAGCAGCCTAATGGGACAGAATAACTATGGCTACACCTTC.

The chain couples TRBV4-2 to TRBJ2-1; D may be TRBD1 (6 bases). This CDR3 is built from 18 residues. Per the germline V gene, CDR1 is LGHNA and CDR2 is YNFKEQ. V dropped 0 bases and J dropped 0 bases, with 15 bases sitting between them. This chain's CDR3 is CASSQDPIGGSSYNEQFF. The CDR3 coding sequence is TGTGCCAGCAGCCAAGATCCGATAGGGGGATCCTCCTACAATGAGCAGTTCTTC.

This sequence joins TRBV7-9 and TRBJ2-1; 8 bases agree with TRBD2. The germline V gene encodes CDR1 SEHNR and CDR2 FQNEAQ (reference sequence). The CDR3 loop spans 15 amino acids. V was clipped by 4 bases and J by 0 bases; unmatched bases: 2. DNA of the CDR3: TGTGCCAGCAGCTCCGGGACTAGCTCCTACAATGAGCAGTTCTTC. As protein: CASSSGTSSYNEQFF.

V is TRBV29-1 and J is TRBJ2-3; D is ambiguous. This CDR3 contains 10 residues. Per germline, CDR1 SQVTM and CDR2 ANQGSEA. Trimming removed 6 bases at V and 6 bases at J, with 7 bases between. CDR3 region: CSVAIDTQYF. DNA of the CDR3: TGCAGCGTAGCTATTGATACGCAGTATTTT.

The chain uses TRBV5-1 and TRBJ2-1, with 9 bases matching TRBD1. J was trimmed by 8 bases and V by 3 bases; bases with no gene match: 9. CDR1 is SGHRS, CDR2 YFSETQ, per germline. The CDR3 has 15 residues. The CDR3: CASSSGQGVKYEQFF. CDR3 in DNA: TGCGCCAGCAGCTCGGGACAGGGTGTGAAGTATGAGCAGTTCTTC.

The chain couples TRBV3-1 (or the pseudogene TRBV3-2) to TRBJ2-3, with 7 bases identical to TRBD1. After removal of 5 bases from V and 2 bases from J, the junction contained 7 bases not matched to a gene. Germline values: CDR1 LGHDT, CDR2 YNNKEL (reference sequence). The length of the CDR3 is 15 residues. CDR3 protein: CASSSWGQFTDTQYF. The CDR3 coding sequence is TGTGCCAGCAGCTCCTGGGGACAGTTCACAGATACGCAGTATTTT.

The sample holds a few counts of this clone. CDR3 in amino acids: CASKVRTNTGELFF. CDR3 in DNA: TGTGCCAGCAAGGTCAGGACGAACACCGGGGAGCTGTTTTTT. The chain couples TRBV7-6 to TRBJ2-2; D call uncertain. Trimming stripped 7 bases from V and 0 bases from J, with 9 bases between. Germline CDR1 SGHVS, CDR2 FNYEAQ. The CDR3 contains 14 residues. The complete variable domain, with remaining parts taken from reference TRBV7-6 and TRBJ2-2, reads GAGVSQSPRYKVTKRGQDVALRCDPISGHVSLYWYRQALGQGPEFLTYFNYEAQQDKSGLPNDRFSAERPEGSISTLTIQRTEQRDSAMYRCASKVRTNTGELFFGEGSRLTVL.

The CDR3 nucleotides read TGTGCCAGCAGCCAAGGGTCGTCCGGGGAGCTGTTTTTT. This translates into CASSQGSSGELFF. The rearrangement links TRBV4-2 to TRBJ2-2; D is uncertain. This CDR3 is built from 13 residues. The V gene lost 1 base and the J gene lost 6 bases, with 6 bases spanning the gap. The germline V gene encodes CDR1 LGHNA and CDR2 YNFKEQ.

The gene calls are TRBV2 and TRBJ1-6; D remains ambiguous. Trimming stripped 1 base from V and 10 bases from J, with 8 bases between. The CDR3 spans 13 residues. Germline V gives CDR1 SNHLY, CDR2 FYNNEI. The CDR3 loop reads CASSEVPRSPLHF. CDR3 nucleotides: TGTGCCAGCAGTGAAGTCCCGAGATCACCCCTCCACTTT.

In its sample, this clone was seen a few times. This rearrangement joins TRBV3-1 (or the pseudogene TRBV3-2) to TRBJ2-2; D ambiguous. Germline V gene data show CDR1 as LGHDT and CDR2 as YNNKEL (reference sequence). Trimming removed 2 bases at V and 9 bases at J, with 4 bases between. The CDR3 totals 11 residues. In nucleotides, the CDR3 is TGTGCCAGCAGCCAAAGCCGGGAGCTGTTTTTT. It translates to CASSQSRELFF.

The rearrangement links TRBV6-5 to TRBJ2-7; 8 nucleotides agree with TRBD2. The CDR3 runs to 16 residues. Trimming cost V 0 bases and J 7 bases; bases outside gene matches: 11. Germline lookup yields CDR1 MNHEY and CDR2 SVGAGI. CDR3 loop: CASSYSRGGGPREQYF. In DNA form, the CDR3 reads TGTGCCAGCAGTTACTCGAGGGGCGGGGGGCCTCGGGAGCAGTACTTC.

The rearrangement joins TRBV6-5 to TRBJ2-5; D is possibly TRBD1 or TRBD2 (6 bases each). CDR1 and CDR2 (germline): MNHEY, SVGAGI. This CDR3 is built from 15 residues. Trimming shortened V by 2 bases and J by 2 bases, and 12 bases separated the two germline ends. Here the CDR3 reads CASSYRGPVQETQYF. The CDR3 DNA sequence: TGTGCCAGCAGTTACCGGGGGCCAGTGCAAGAGACCCAGTACTTC.

The chain employs TRBV19 and TRBJ2-7; D is undetermined. CDR3 length equals 12 residues. The V end lost 2 bases, the J end lost 3 bases, and 5 bases lay between the germline ends. From germline, CDR1 is LNHDA and CDR2 SQIVND (reference sequence). The CDR3, as DNA: TGTGCCAGTAGTATATCCAACTACGAGCAGTACTTC. Translating gives CASSISNYEQYF.

The chain employs TRBV7-9 and TRBJ2-1; D might be TRBD2 (5 bases). The V gene lost 4 bases and the J gene lost 14 bases, with 12 bases spanning the gap. CDR1 and CDR2 from the germline V gene are SEHNR and FQNEAQ (reference sequence). CDR3 length equals 11 residues. The chain's CDR3 is CASSSLGIKFF. The CDR3 coding sequence is TGTGCCAGCAGCTCACTAGGAATTAAGTTCTTC.

The chain employs TRBV28 and TRBJ2-7; 8 bases line up with TRBD1. Trimming at V came to 4 bases and at J to 2 bases, leaving 4 bases not matched to a gene. The V gene's germline CDR1 is MDHEN and CDR2 SYDVKM. This CDR3 comprises 14 residues. This chain's CDR3 is CASSSTGGTYEQYF. The CDR3 DNA reads TGTGCCAGCAGTTCCACAGGGGGAACCTACGAGCAGTACTTC.

V usage is TRBV5-6 and J usage is TRBJ2-1; 7 bases are a match to TRBD2. Unmatched junction bases numbered 19, after V lost 5 bases and J lost 8 bases. Germline V gene sequence: CDR1 SGHDT, CDR2 YYEEEE. The CDR3 is made up of 17 amino acids. This chain's CDR3 is CASSRGPPRGVWDEQFF. In DNA, the CDR3 is TGTGCCAGCAGTCGGGGACCCCCTCGGGGGGTGTGGGATGAGCAGTTCTTC.

This clone was detected a few times. The chain has TRBV24-1 and TRBJ1-3; no clear D gene. This CDR3 has 12 amino acids. Trimming cost V 9 bases and J 4 bases, with 9 bases left between them. CDR1 and CDR2 from the germline V gene are KGHDR and SFDVKD. CDR3 sequence (DNA): TGTGCCACCGCCGAAGACGGAAACACCATATATTTT. Translated, it gives CATAEDGNTIYF.

This chain connects TRBV5-1 to TRBJ2-3, with D tentatively TRBD1 (5 bases). V gave up 9 bases and J gave up 3 bases, with 17 bases separating them. The CDR3 is made up of 14 amino acids. Looked up from germline, CDR1 is SGHRS and CDR2 is YFSETQ. The CDR3 DNA reads as TGCGCCACTTCAAGGGGAATGGGTACAGATACGCAGTATTTT. Translation: CATSRGMGTDTQYF.

V is TRBV12-3 or TRBV12-4 and J is TRBJ1-6; tentatively, D is TRBD1 (6 bases). CDR3 length: 13 residues. V was pared by 6 bases and J by 9 bases, with 12 bases between. The CDR3 loop reads CASRLTGASPLHF. The CDR3 bases are TGTGCCAGCAGGTTGACGGGGGCTTCACCCCTCCACTTT.

This clone was seen just once. This rearrangement joins TRBV9 to TRBJ2-7; D remains unclear. Germline-derived CDR1 and CDR2 are SGDLS and YYNGEE. Trimming shortened V by 0 bases and J by 1 base, and 8 bases separated the two germline ends. The CDR3 is 14 amino acids. The CDR3 spells CASSVELWSYEQYF. The CDR3 bases are TGTGCCAGCAGCGTAGAGCTTTGGTCCTACGAGCAGTACTTC.

On this clone: The same CDR3 is also encoded by other DNA sequences in this sample. The CDR3 spells CASSPGGNNQPQHF. For the CDR3, the DNA is TGTGCCAGCTCACCTGGGGGGAACAATCAGCCCCAGCATTTT. The rearrangement links TRBV18 to TRBJ1-5, with D perhaps matching TRBD1 (5 bases). CDR1 is KGHSH and CDR2 is LQKENI in the germline V gene. The CDR3 covers 14 residues. Trimming took off 3 bases at V and 3 bases at J, with 9 bases between the two ends.

This chain connects TRBV4-2 to TRBJ2-1, with D perhaps being TRBD1 or TRBD2 (5 bases each). The CDR3 contains 13 residues. The germline CDR1 and CDR2 sequences are LGHNA and YNFKEQ. Trimming cost V 4 bases and J 6 bases, with 10 bases left between them. The CDR3: CASSLGVANEQFF. For the CDR3, the DNA is TGTGCCAGCAGCCTGGGGGTGGCCAATGAGCAGTTCTTC.

This chain joins TRBV30 and TRBJ2-1; 13 nucleotides align to TRBD2. The CDR3 length is 18 residues. The V and J ends lost 2 bases and 7 bases, in that order; junction bases with no gene match: 14. CDR1 is GTSNPN, CDR2 SVGIG, per germline (reference sequence). The CDR3 protein is CAWSMMRRTSGRGNEQFF. For the CDR3, the DNA is TGTGCCTGGAGTATGATGCGAAGGACTAGCGGGAGAGGGAATGAGCAGTTCTTC.

The CDR3 protein is CASSQDDGSGSLEQFF. The CDR3 DNA sequence: TGTGCCAGCAGCCAAGATGATGGTAGCGGGAGTCTTGAGCAGTTCTTC. The J gene is TRBJ2-1, the V gene TRBV4-2, with TRBD2 matching over 9 bases. CDR1 is LGHNA and CDR2 is YNFKEQ in the germline V gene. With 0 bases clipped from V and 9 bases from J, the junction kept 9 bases outside the gene matches. The CDR3 runs 16 residues.

In this sample, this clone turned up once. This sequence joins TRBV30 and TRBJ2-3; 9 bases match TRBD2. Germline V CDR1 and CDR2: GTSNPN, SVGIG (reference sequence). V lost 4 bases, J lost 1 base, and 3 bases stayed unmatched. This CDR3 comprises 14 residues. The chain's CDR3 is CAWIAGGRTDTQYF. The CDR3 nucleotides read TGTGCCTGGATCGCGGGGGGGCGCACAGATACGCAGTATTTT. Combining the CDR3 with reference TRBV30 and TRBJ2-3 gives the whole variable domain SQTIHQWPATLVQPVGSPLSLECTVEGTSNPNLYWYRQAAGRGLQLLFYSVGIGQISSEVPQNLSASRPQDRQFILSSKKLLLSDSGFYLCAWIAGGRTDTQYFGPGTRLTVL.

V and J are TRBV2 and TRBJ2-1; 10 nucleotides match TRBD2. From germline, CDR1 is SNHLY and CDR2 FYNNEI. J lost 3 bases, V lost 6 bases, and 5 bases had no gene match. This CDR3 has 15 amino acids. The CDR3 bases are TGTGCCAGCAGCCAAAGCGGGGGGGTCTACAATGAGCAGTTCTTC. As protein: CASSQSGGVYNEQFF.